This paragraph covers one T cell receptor (beta chain) sequence. This sample was taken from a study of OX40 agonist ivuxolimab in advanced cancers. Repertoires were generated with immunoSEQ multiplex PCR, while TCRdb's copy carries only in-frame clones and drops some. Here the sample spans fewer than 75,000 clones, about 87% being singletons. J was trimmed by 5 bases and V by 0 bases; bases with no gene match: 7. There are 17 residues in the CDR3. Germline-derived CDR1 and CDR2 are MDHEN and SYDVKM. This clonotype was sampled from an adult with an advanced solid tumor such as melanoma, head and neck, liver or kidney cancer. The rearrangement uses TRBV28 and TRBJ1-1; 12 nucleotides line up with TRBD1. The sequenced sample was CD4+ or CD8+ T cells sorted from blood, obtained in a trial of the OX40 agonist ivuxolimab. The CDR3 here is CASSLWGQGAVKTEAFF. CDR3 coding DNA: TGTGCCAGCAGTTTATGGGGACAGGGGGCGGTAAAGACTGAAGCTTTCTTT.